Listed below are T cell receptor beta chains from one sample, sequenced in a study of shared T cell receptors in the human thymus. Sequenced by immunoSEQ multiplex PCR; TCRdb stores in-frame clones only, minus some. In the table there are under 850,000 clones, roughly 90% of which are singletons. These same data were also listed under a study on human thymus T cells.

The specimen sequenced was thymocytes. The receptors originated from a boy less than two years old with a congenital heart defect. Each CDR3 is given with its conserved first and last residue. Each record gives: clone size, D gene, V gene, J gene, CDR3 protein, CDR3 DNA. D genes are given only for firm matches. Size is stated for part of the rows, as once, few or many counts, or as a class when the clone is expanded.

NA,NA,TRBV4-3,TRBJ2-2,CASSQDLSGELFF,TGCGCCAGCAGCCAAGATTTGTCGGGGGAGCTGTTTTTT
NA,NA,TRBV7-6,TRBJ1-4,CASSLDLGSNEKLFF,TGTGCCAGCAGCTTAGACCTCGGGTCTAATGAAAAACTGTTTTTT
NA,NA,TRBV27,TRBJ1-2,CASSLYDPGGYTF,TGTGCCAGCAGTTTATACGACCCAGGAGGCTACACCTTC
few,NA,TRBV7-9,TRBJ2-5,CASSLEGQGTKTQYF,TGTGCCAGCAGCTTAGAAGGGCAGGGGACAAAGACCCAGTACTTC
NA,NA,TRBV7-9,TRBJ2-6,CASSSILSGANVLTF,TGTGCCAGCAGCTCTATACTCTCTGGGGCCAACGTCCTGACTTTC
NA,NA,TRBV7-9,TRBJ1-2,CASSLLQPYGYTF,TGTGCCAGCAGCTTACTACAGCCCTATGGCTACACCTTC
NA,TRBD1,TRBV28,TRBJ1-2,CASRLDRGLVVRGYTF,TGTGCCAGCAGATTGGACAGGGGGCTTGTCGTGCGAGGCTACACCTTC
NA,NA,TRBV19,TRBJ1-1,CASSIEAAGTEAFF,TGTGCCAGTAGTATTGAGGCCGCGGGGACTGAAGCTTTCTTT
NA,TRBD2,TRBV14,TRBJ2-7,CASSGKGTSGGYEQYF,TGTGCCAGCAGCGGGAAGGGGACTAGCGGGGGTTACGAGCAGTACTTC
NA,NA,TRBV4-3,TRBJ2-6,CASSQLEGYGSRPSGANVLTF,TGCGCCAGCAGCCAATTGGAAGGCTACGGGAGTAGACCCTCTGGGGCCAACGTCCTGACTTTC
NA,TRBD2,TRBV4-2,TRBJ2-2,CASSRLGSGRKTNTGELFF,TGTGCCAGCAGCCGCTTGGGGAGCGGGAGGAAAACGAACACCGGGGAGCTGTTTTTT
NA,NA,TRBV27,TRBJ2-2,CASSSCGSYTGELFF,TGTGCCAGCAGTTCCTGCGGGTCCTACACCGGGGAGCTGTTTTTT
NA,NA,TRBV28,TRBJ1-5,CASTTGHQPQHF,TGTGCCAGCACTACAGGCCATCAGCCCCAGCATTTT
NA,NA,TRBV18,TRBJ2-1,CASSPALATRYNEQFF,TGTGCCAGCTCACCGGCCCTAGCGACCCGCTACAATGAGCAGTTCTTC